The present entry profiles one TCR beta chain with its context. This clonotype appeared many times. Which antigen it targets is not known. Base qualities are not recorded, but no much larger clone differs from it by a single base. The entry originates in a study of T cells in Graves' hyperthyroidism and ophthalmopathy (dated by TCRdb to about 2019). Turning to the overall study: Peripheral blood samples were taken at the time of initial diagnosis, prior to any treatment. According to the paper, TCR Vbeta CDR3 sequencing was carried out on 135 peripheral blood samples, which came from about 45 ophthalmopathy, around 74 hyperthyroidism and some 17 progressor patients. After sampling, hyperthyroidism patients received methimazole starting at 30 mg daily, and ophthalmopathy patients received high-dose intravenous methylprednisolone. Prospective prediction of ophthalmopathy was tested in an independent validation cohort of some 20 hyperthyroidism patients and 15 to 17 patients who later progressed to ophthalmopathy. For training and testing, the 100 or so patients in the discovery cohort were randomly divided in a 7:3 ratio. To identify distinguishing TCR V-J signatures, a discovery cohort of 100 or so patients was used, comprising 43 with Graves' ophthalmopathy and roughly 60 with stable Graves' hyperthyroidism. The study also compared thyroid tissue and blood T-cell repertoires from over 5 Graves' hyperthyroidism patients. Points the paper makes about the study in general: A model built on a 13 V-J signature distinguished ophthalmopathy from stable hyperthyroidism, reaching about 88% sensitivity and around 81% specificity in cross-validation and 80%/75% in testing. In validation, progression to ophthalmopathy was predicted by the model with almost 71% sensitivity and 72% to 85% specificity, a median of approximately 6.5 months before onset. Most expanded thyroid clonotypes (frequency above 0.001) were also found in blood, which suggests that blood repertoires may mirror thyroid immune responses. No statistical method was used to set the sample size in advance, and investigators knew the group allocation.

Amplification of TCR beta CDR3 regions was carried out from RNA transcripts. A first-round RT-PCR of the TCR CDR3 used the HTBI primer set with the Qiagen OneStep RT-PCR kit. A second multiplex PCR round built the libraries, followed by size selection and purification. Paired-end sequencing of the libraries was performed with 100 bp reads on an Illumina HiSeq2000. From the authors' description of their analysis: Raw data were processed with SOAPnuke, discarding reads with adapters, uncalled bases, mean Phred below 15, or no exact constant-primer or identifier match. High-quality paired reads were merged using COPE v1.2.5, and each unique nucleotide sequence was defined as a clonotype. MiTCR v1.1 was used to align clonotypes to the IMGT TRBV, TRBD and TRBJ reference segments. The analysis included only V-J combinations with a frequency above 0.0001, which together covered more than 98% of the repertoires. A TCS score was defined as the ratio between F50 (clonal expansion) and ExV (chaos), using BLOSUM62-based TCRdist between CDR3 peptides within each V-J. Welch's t-statistics and random forest reduced roughly 540 V-J features to under 15, which were used in a naive Bayes classifier (R e1071). The raw public reads went through TCRdb reprocessing: fastp at Q25, MiXCR clone calling, in-frame beta chains kept. Each record represents a unique CDR3 protein, reported with the most common genes and DNA among its rows. The V and J calls were determined by TCRdb, not by the authors. The sample table records a few hundred thousand distinct CDR3 sequences; approximately 14% of these occur just once. Clones ranked in the top ten supply under 8% of the sample.

Stable Graves' hyperthyroidism was defined as no progression to ophthalmopathy during 18 months of follow-up. Hyperthyroidism patients were newly diagnosed, had a disease duration of under 2 months, and were aged 18 to 65 years. Any patient with an uncontrolled infection, another autoimmune disease, pregnancy or lactation was excluded. Diagnoses were based on clinical symptoms, serum thyroxine and TRAb, thyroid ultrasound and orbital computed tomography. Ficoll-Paque density gradient centrifugation was used to isolate PBMCs from approximately 11 ml of fresh peripheral blood. Total RNA was extracted with Trizol reagent, and quality was checked on an Agilent 2100 Bioanalyzer. For CDR1 and CDR2, the germline V gene lists MNHNS and SASEGT. Compared with germline, V lacks 7 bases and J lacks 2 bases; bases without a gene match: 26. The CDR3 goes from the cysteine to the phenylalanine over 24 residues. Of the read, only the CDR3 DNA is kept; its 72 bases are in frame from base 1.

This sequence uses TRBV6-1 and TRBJ2-1; 16 bases in the middle match TRBD2. Sequenced input: blood. The sequence was collected from a woman in her twenties or thirties with Graves' hyperthyroidism. Read as DNA, the sequence is TGTGCCAGCACGGACCCCGGCGGGGGCCAGGGACTAGCGGGAGGGGGGCGAACCTACAATGAGCAGTTCTTC. This encodes CASTDPGGGQGLAGGGRTYNEQFF.